The TCR beta chain described here comes from a study of blood T cell repertoires in COVID-19. Study-wide background: Acute and convalescent COVID-19 specimens originated in the United States, Italy and Spain.

CDR1 is LNHDA, CDR2 SQIVND, per germline (reference sequence). The CDR3 length is 16 residues. V lost 6 bases to trimming and J lost 8 bases; unmatched junction nucleotides: 18. The assay was immunoSEQ multiplex PCR, and TCRdb's table has in-frame clones only and misses some. Of around 270,000 clones detected, roughly 88% appear once; the ten largest clones hold around 3.1%. Material for sequencing was PBMCs or T cells enriched from blood (not recorded which). This receptor was obtained from a woman between 35 and 50 years old who had been exposed to COVID-19. This rearrangement joins TRBV19 to TRBJ1-2, with 7 positions matching TRBD1. The CDR3 coding sequence is TGTGCCAGTAGGGAAGAGGCCCTCGACAGGGTCGGCGGCTACACCTTC. Amino acid sequence: CASREEALDRVGGYTF.